One T cell receptor (beta chain) is described in this entry. With 2 bases clipped from V and 9 bases from J, the junction kept 7 bases outside the gene matches. Germline V lookup: CDR1 SGHNT, CDR2 YYREEE (reference sequence). This CDR3 comprises 13 residues. The data originate from a study of blood T cell repertoires in COVID-19. Study-wide background: Acute and convalescent COVID-19 specimens originated in the United States, Italy and Spain. The cDNA or gDNA used as material had been derived from T cells, B-cell-depleted T cells, or PBMCs.

Source study methods: Reference gene primer amplification gave estimated nucleated cell counts. TCRdb's copy holds only in-frame clones and misses some; the assay was immunoSEQ multiplex PCR. That table gives V, J and clone size, and the DNA gave D and trimming. In the table there are roughly 300,000 clones, more than 75% of which are singletons. V is TRBV5-4 and J is TRBJ2-5; TRBD1 agrees at 7 bases. The clonotype comes from a woman aged 45-65 years who had recovered from COVID-19. Material for sequencing was peripheral blood. In DNA, the CDR3 is TGTGCCAGCAGCTTAGTAGGGACAGTGCCCCAGTACTTC. The encoded protein is CASSLVGTVPQYF.